A selection of T cell receptor beta chains follows, all from one sample in a study of blood T cell repertoires in COVID-19. Sequencing used immunoSEQ multiplex PCR; TCRdb keeps in-frame clones, though not all of them. The sample gives 15,000 to 20,000 clones, around nine tenths of which show up once; roughly 4% is in the top ten. Source material: peripheral blood. All receptors derive from a man between 60 and 75 years old with active COVID-19. The conserved cysteine and the conserved F or W are not part of the CDR3 here.

cdr3_aa: ASSARQGWYGYT
v_call: TRBV2

cdr3_aa: ASSARGGGVSTDTQY
v_call: TRBV7-9

cdr3_aa: ASSPSPTSGRNEQF
v_call: TRBV13

cdr3_aa: ASSLDRGSTEAF
v_call: TRBV5-4

cdr3_aa: ASNPQELYGYT
v_call: TRBV2

cdr3_aa: ASIAGSSGANVLT
v_call: TRBV6-6

cdr3_aa: ASSDGQGATNEKLF
v_call: TRBV2

cdr3_aa: ASTRDSPVYTEAF
v_call: TRBV19

cdr3_aa: ASSLGAASGNTIY
v_call: TRBV5-6

cdr3_aa: ASSQERLAGYNEQF
v_call: TRBV3-1/TRBV3-2

cdr3_aa: ASSSTRASGGPPETQY
v_call: TRBV6-9

cdr3_aa: ASSVDRGLVGYT
v_call: TRBV9

cdr3_aa: ASSLGGVYGYT
v_call: TRBV7-8

cdr3_aa: ASSSPTGLTGNTIY
v_call: TRBV5-4

cdr3_aa: ASSQSTDTQY
v_call: TRBV5-1

cdr3_aa: ASSSGTGIRTGELF
v_call: TRBV11-2

cdr3_aa: ASSLIAGEAGELF
v_call: TRBV7-3